The sequence of this T cell receptor (beta chain) was determined in a study of blood T cell repertoires in COVID-19. Study background: Acute and convalescent COVID-19 samples came from the United States, Italy and Spain. T cells, B-cell-depleted T cells, or PBMCs supplied cDNA or gDNA.

One Seattle source followed patients from active infection through their disease course. Germline loops: CDR1 SGHRS, CDR2 YFSETQ. With 3 bases removed from V and 2 bases from J, the gap between germline ends came to 14 bases. This CDR3 region has 16 residues. Authors' data handling: The assay estimated nucleated cells by amplifying reference gene primers. Measured with immunoSEQ multiplex PCR; TCRdb has only the in-frame clones, and not every one. That table is the source of V, J and clone size, and D and trimming were worked out from the DNA. The sample lists 130,000 or so clones; about 87% were seen once.

Sequencing was carried out using peripheral blood. The chain has TRBV5-1 and TRBJ1-4, with D possibly matching TRBD1 (5 bases). The TCR sequence derives from a human donor with COVID-19, enrolled during active disease. The donor label of this sample is uncertain. The CDR3 is CASSSDTTGTNEKLFF. The DNA of the CDR3 is TGCGCCAGCAGCTCGGACACGACGGGTACTAATGAAAAACTGTTTTTT.